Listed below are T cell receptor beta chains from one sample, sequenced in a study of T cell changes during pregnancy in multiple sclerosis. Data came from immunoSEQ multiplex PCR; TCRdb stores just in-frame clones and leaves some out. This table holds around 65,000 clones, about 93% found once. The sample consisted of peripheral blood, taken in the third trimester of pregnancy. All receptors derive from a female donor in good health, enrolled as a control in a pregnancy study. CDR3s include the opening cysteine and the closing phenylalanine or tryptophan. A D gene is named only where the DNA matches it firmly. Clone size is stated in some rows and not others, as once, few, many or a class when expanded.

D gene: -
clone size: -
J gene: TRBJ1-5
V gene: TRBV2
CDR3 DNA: TGTGCCAGCACTGGGGGACAATCCCAGCCCCAGCATTTT
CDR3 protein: CASTGGQSQPQHF

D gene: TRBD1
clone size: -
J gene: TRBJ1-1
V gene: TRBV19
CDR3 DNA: TGTGCCAGTAGTATCCTCGACAGGGACACTGAAGCTTTCTTT
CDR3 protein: CASSILDRDTEAFF

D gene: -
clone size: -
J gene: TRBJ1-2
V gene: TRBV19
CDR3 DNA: TGTGCCAGTAGTATAGACAGCTATGGCTACACCTTC
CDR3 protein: CASSIDSYGYTF

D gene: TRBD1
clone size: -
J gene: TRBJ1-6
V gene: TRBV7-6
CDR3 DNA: TGTGCCAGCAGCTTAGGGACAGGGGGTAGGTCCTATAATTCACCCCTCCACTTT
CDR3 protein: CASSLGTGGRSYNSPLHF

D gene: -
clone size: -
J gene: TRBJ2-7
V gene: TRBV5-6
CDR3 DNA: TGTGCCAGCAGCTTGGAAGGGGCCCCCTACGAGCAGTACTTC
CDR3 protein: CASSLEGAPYEQYF

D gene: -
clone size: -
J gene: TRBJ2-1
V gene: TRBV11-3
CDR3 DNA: TGTGCCAGCAGCTTAGTGAATAGGGGCCATGAGCAGTTCTTC
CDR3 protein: CASSLVNRGHEQFF

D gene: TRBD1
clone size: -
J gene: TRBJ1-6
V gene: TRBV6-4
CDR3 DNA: TGTGCCAGCAGCGAAACAGGGGGCTCGCCTTTGGCACCCCTCCACTTT
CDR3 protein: CASSETGGSPLAPLHF

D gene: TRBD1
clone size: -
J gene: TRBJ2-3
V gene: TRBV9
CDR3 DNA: TGTGCCAGCAGAGAAAGGGACAGCTTAACAGATACGCAGTATTTT
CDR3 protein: CASRERDSLTDTQYF

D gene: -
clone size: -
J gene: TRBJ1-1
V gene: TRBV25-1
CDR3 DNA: TGTGCCAGCAGTGAATGGGGCTCTTCGAACACTGAAGCTTTCTTT
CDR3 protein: CASSEWGSSNTEAFF

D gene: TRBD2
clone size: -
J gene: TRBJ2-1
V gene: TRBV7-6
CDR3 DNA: TGTGCCAGCAGCTTAGGGCTAGCGGGTCTCAATGAGCAGTTCTTC
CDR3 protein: CASSLGLAGLNEQFF

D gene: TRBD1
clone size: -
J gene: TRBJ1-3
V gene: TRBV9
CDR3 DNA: TGTGCCAGCAGCGTAGAGACAGGGTCCCAAGGAAACACCATATATTTT
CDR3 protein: CASSVETGSQGNTIYF

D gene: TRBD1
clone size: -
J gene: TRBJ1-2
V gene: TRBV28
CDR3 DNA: TGTGCCAGCAGTACTAGGGGGCAGGGGGCTTATAACTATGGCTACACCTTC
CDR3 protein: CASSTRGQGAYNYGYTF

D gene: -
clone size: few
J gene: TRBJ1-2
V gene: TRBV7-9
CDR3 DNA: TGTGCCAGCAGCACAGGGAAGGGGGACTATGGCTACACCTTC
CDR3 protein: CASSTGKGDYGYTF

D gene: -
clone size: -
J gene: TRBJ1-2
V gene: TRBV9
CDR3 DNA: TGTGCCAGCAGCTCCCCCGTTTACAGACAGTTTTATGGCTACACCTTC
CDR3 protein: CASSSPVYRQFYGYTF

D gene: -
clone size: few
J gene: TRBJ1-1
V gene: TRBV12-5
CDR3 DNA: TGTGCTAGTGGTTTCGGGGTTGAAGCTTTCTTT
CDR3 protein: CASGFGVEAFF

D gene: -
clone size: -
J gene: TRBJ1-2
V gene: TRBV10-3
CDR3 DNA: TGTGCCATCTTGCCAGAAAATAACTATGGCTACACCTTC
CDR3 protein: CAILPENNYGYTF

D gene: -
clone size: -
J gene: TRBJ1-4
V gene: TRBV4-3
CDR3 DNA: TGCGCCAGCAGCCAAGATCGGGGGAATGAAAAACTGTTTTTT
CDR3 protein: CASSQDRGNEKLFF

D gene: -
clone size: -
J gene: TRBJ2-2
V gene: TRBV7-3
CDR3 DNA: TGTGCCAGCAGCTCCGACAGGACCCCCGGGGAGCTGTTTTTT
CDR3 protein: CASSSDRTPGELFF

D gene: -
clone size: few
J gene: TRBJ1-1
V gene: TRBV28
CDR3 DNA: TGTGCCAGCAGCCTACCGGGATCGGACACTGAAGCTTTCTTT
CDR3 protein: CASSLPGSDTEAFF

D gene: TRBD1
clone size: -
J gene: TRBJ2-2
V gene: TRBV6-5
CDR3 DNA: TGTGCCAGCAGTATAGGACAGGGACCGAATAAGCTGTTTTTT
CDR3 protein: CASSIGQGPNKLFF

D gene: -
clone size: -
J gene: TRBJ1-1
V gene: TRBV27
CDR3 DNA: TGTGCCAGCCACCGGGCGGGGGGTGCTACTGAAGCTTTCTTT
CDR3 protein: CASHRAGGATEAFF

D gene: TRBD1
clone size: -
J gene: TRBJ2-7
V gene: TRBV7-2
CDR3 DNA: TGTGCCAGCGGGGCAGGGGGTTATGAGCAGTACTTC
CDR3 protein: CASGAGGYEQYF

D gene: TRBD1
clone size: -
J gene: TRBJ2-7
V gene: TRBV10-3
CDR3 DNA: TGTGCCATCACCAAGGACAGGAACTCCTACGAGCAGTACTTC
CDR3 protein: CAITKDRNSYEQYF

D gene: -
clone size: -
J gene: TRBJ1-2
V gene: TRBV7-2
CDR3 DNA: TGTGCCAGCAGCTTTAACAGGGCCTCCTATGGCTACACCTTC
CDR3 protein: CASSFNRASYGYTF

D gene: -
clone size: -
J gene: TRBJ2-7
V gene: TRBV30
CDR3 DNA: TGTGCCTGGAGTAGCGGTTCCTACGAGCAGTACTTC
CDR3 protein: CAWSSGSYEQYF

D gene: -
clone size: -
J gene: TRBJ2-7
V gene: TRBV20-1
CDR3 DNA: TGCAGTGCTTCTGACAACTACGAGCAGTACTTC
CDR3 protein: CSASDNYEQYF

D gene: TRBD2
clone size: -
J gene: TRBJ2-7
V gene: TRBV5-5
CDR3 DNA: TGTGCCAGCAGCTTGGCGGGGGGGAGTAGCTACGAGCAGTACTTC
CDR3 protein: CASSLAGGSSYEQYF

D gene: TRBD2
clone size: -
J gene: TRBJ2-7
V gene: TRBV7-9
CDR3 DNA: TGTGCCAGCAGCTTCGGGGGGGGCGAGCAGTACTTC
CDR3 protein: CASSFGGGEQYF

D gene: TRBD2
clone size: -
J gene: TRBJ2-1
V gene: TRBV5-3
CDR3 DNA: TGTGCCAGAAGCTTGGGTAGCGGGGGCAGGGGTGAGCAGTTCTTC
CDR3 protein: CARSLGSGGRGEQFF

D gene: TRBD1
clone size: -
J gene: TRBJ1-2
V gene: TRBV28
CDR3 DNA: TGTGCCAGCGGGGGACAGGGCTGGAACTATGGCTACACCTTC
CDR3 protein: CASGGQGWNYGYTF

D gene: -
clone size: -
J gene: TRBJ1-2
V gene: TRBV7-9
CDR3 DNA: TGTGCCAGCAGCCCCGGGGGAACGCTACATGGCTACACCTTC
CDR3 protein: CASSPGGTLHGYTF

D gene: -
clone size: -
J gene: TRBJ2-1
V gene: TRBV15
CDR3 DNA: TGTGCCACCGGAAAGGGGTACAATGAGCAGTTCTTC
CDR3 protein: CATGKGYNEQFF

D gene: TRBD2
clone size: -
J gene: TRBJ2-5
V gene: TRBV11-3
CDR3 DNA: TGTGCCAGCAGCTTATATAGCGGGGGGGGTGAGACCCAGTACTTC
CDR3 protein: CASSLYSGGGETQYF

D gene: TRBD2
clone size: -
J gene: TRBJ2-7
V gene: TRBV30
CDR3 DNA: TGTGCGTGGGGGGAGGGCCGCGGGAACTACGAGCAGTACTTC
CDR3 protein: CAWGEGRGNYEQYF

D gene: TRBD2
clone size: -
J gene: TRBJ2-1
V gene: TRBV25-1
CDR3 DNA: TGTGCCACTCGGGGGGGCGCCCTAGCTGAGCAGTTCTTC
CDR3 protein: CATRGGALAEQFF

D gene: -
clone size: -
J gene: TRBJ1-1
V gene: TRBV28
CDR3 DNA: TGTGCCAGCAGTTTGTACAGGTCAAACACTGAAGCTTTCTTT
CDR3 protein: CASSLYRSNTEAFF

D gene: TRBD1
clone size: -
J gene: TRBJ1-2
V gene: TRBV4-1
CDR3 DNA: TGCGCCAGCAGCCAAGCCGGGACAGGGTATGGCTACACCTTC
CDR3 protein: CASSQAGTGYGYTF

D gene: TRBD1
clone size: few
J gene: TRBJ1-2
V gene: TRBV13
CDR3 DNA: TGTGCCAGCAGCTTAGGCATGAGGGGGCTAAGTTCACATGGCTACACCTTC
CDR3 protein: CASSLGMRGLSSHGYTF

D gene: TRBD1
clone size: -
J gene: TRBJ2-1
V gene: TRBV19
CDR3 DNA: TGTGCCAGCCGACAGGGGGGACGCGATGAGCAGTTCTTC
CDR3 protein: CASRQGGRDEQFF

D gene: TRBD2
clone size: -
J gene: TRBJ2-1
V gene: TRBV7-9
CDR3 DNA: TGTGCCAGCGGAATCACTAGCGGGGTCTTGGGTGAGCAGTTCTTC
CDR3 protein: CASGITSGVLGEQFF

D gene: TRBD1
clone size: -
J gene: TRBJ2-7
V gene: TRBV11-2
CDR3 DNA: TGTGCCAGCAGCCGGGACAGCCACTACGAGCAGTACTTC
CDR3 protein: CASSRDSHYEQYF

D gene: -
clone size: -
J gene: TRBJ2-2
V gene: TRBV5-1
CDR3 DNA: TGCGCCAGCAGCTTGGATTTAGGGGCAGGGAGGACTAACACCGGGGAGCTGTTTTTT
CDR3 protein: CASSLDLGAGRTNTGELFF

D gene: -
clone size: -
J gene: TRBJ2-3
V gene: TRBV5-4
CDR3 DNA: TGTGCCAGCAGCCTCGATGTCACAAGAACAGATACGCAGTATTTT
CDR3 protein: CASSLDVTRTDTQYF

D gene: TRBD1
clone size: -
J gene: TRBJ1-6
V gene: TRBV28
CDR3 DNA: TGTGCCAGCAAAGACAGGGGTAGCTCCTATAATTCACCCCTCCACTTT
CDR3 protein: CASKDRGSSYNSPLHF

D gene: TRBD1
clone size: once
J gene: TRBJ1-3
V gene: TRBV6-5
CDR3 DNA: TGTGCCAGCAGTACCCACAGGGGACCTGGAAACACCATATATTTT
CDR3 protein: CASSTHRGPGNTIYF

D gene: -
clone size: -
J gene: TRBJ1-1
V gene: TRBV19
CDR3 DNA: TGTGCCAGTAGTATTGCGGCTGACTTGAACACTGAAGCTTTCTTT
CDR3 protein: CASSIAADLNTEAFF

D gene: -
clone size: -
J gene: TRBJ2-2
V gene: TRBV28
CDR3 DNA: TGTGCCAGCAGTCCAAATCAGGGTGCTGACCGGGAGCTGTTTTTT
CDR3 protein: CASSPNQGADRELFF

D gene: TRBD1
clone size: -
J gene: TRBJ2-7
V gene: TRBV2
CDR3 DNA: TGTGCCAGCAGTGGCCTCGGGACAGGCACCTACGAGCAGTACTTC
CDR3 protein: CASSGLGTGTYEQYF

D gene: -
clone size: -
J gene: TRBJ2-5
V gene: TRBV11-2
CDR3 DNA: TGTGCCAGCAGCTTCCTCGACAGCCTCCAAGAGACCCAGTACTTC
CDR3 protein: CASSFLDSLQETQYF

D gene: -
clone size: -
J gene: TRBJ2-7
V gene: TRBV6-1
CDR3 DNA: TGTGCCAGCAGTATCGGACTGTCCTCCTACGAGCAGTACTTC
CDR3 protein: CASSIGLSSYEQYF

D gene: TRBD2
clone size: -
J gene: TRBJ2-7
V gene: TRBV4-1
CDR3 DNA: TGCGCCAGCAGCCAAGATCGGAGCGGGGGGTCCTACGAGCAGTACTTC
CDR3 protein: CASSQDRSGGSYEQYF